This TCR beta chain was sequenced for a study of identical twins listed by TCRdb under 2016. Looking at the study overall: TCR alpha and beta repertoires from monozygotic twins, unrelated adults of various ages and cord blood were deep-sequenced to test whether fetal clonotypes persist. To rule out contamination, the twin experiments were replicated at different times with different library preparation protocols. The paper as a whole reports these results and caveats: Because the same donors could not be followed over many years, conclusions were based on cross-sectional statistical analysis. Excess twin sharing in beta out-of-frame sequences was weaker because fewer shared sequences lowered the signal-to-noise ratio. Compared with coincidental sharing between unrelated individuals, an excess of low generation-probability sequences was observed among out-of-frame TCR alpha sequences shared between twins. Zero-insertion analyses could be partly confounded by invariant T cells such as MAIT and iNKT, although diverse VJ usage argued against such confounding for most clonotypes. Fewer insertions were carried by abundant cord blood beta clonotypes, a similar but weaker trend appeared in young adult naive repertoires, and no such trend appeared in memory repertoires. Out-of-frame TCR alpha sharing in monozygotic twins was systematically underestimated by recombination models, whereas sharing between unrelated individuals was in agreement with the recombination models.

In this sample, this clonotype turned up many times. There is no known antigen for this receptor. Base-call qualities are not available, and no considerably larger clone is one nucleotide away. Library preparation used 5' RACE. This sample was sequenced with an Illumina HiSeq 2000. A universal primer binding site was added through template switching, and the final cDNA carried a unique molecular identifier so that TCR cDNA molecules could be counted accurately. First-strand cDNA for TCR alpha and beta chains was synthesized from specific primers in the conserved constant-segment region. To control for contamination, each cDNA library was double barcoded with a SMART-Mk sample barcode plus Illumina barcodes. TruSeq adapter sequences and Illumina sample barcodes were added in two successive PCR steps. The TCR alpha and beta cDNA libraries were sequenced on the Illumina HiSeq platform using custom primers. From the authors' description of their analysis: MiGEC was used to process raw reads and extract unique molecular identifiers, and MiXCR was used to find CDR3 positions. Recombination models were inferred per individual with the repgenHMM and IGoR tools using an EM algorithm. Shared clonotype analysis was performed with the tcR package in R, normalizing sharing by the product of cloneset sizes. To study raw recombination without the effects of thymic and clonal selection, out-of-frame nonproductive sequences were analyzed. TCRdb reworked the public reads: Q25 trimming with fastp, MiXCR clone assembly, productive beta chains retained. One record per CDR3 amino acid sequence lists the most common genes and DNA. The V and J calls shown here were made by TCRdb, not taken from the authors' results. A total of 400,000 to 500,000 distinct CDR3 sequences appear in this sample, 15% to 20% of them only once. The ten most abundant clones make up 9.5% to 15% of the sample.

All donors were healthy Caucasians. Three unrelated non-twin adults were also sequenced: a male aged 18 to 30, a male aged 50 to 60 and a female aged 50 to 60. Miltenyi CD45RO+ enrichment and human naive T-cell isolation kits were used to isolate memory (CD45RO+) and naive T cells from PBMC. V is cut back by 1 base and J by 3 bases, with 5 bases in the junction unmatched. Its CDR3 holds 16 amino acids, cysteine through phenylalanine. Only the CDR3 portion is preserved as DNA: 48 bases, with reading frame beginning at the first base. CDR1 and CDR2 (SGDLS, YYNGEE) derive from the germline V gene. Recombination connected TRBV9 to TRBJ2-3; the junction holds 10 bases that match TRBD2. Material: naive T cells sorted from blood. In light of the paper, this sample's cell subset or site label describes: cells isolated with a human naive T-cell isolation kit. The clonotype comes from a man between 45 and 60 years old in good health. The base sequence is TGTGCCAGCAGCGTATCGCCGACTAGCGGGACAGATACGCAGTATTTT. Its protein product is CASSVSPTSGTDTQYF.